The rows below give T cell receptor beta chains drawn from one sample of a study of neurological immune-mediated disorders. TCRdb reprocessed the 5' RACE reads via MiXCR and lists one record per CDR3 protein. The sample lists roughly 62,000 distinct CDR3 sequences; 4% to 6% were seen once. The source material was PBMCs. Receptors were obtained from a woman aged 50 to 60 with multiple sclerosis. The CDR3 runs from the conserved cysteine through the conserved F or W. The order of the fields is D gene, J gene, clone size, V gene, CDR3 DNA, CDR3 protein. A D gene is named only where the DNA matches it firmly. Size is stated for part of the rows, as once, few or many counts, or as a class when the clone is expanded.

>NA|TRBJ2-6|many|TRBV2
TGTGCCAGCAGATTACAGGAAACTGGGGCCAACGTCCTGACTTTC
CASRLQETGANVLTF
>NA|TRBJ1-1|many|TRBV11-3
TGTGCCAGCAGCCTCGGCAGGGAGAGGGAAGCTTTCTTT
CASSLGREREAFF
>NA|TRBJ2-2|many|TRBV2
TGTGCCAGCAGTGAATTGGTCAACACCGGGGAGCTGTTTTTT
CASSELVNTGELFF
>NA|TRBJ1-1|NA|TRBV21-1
TGTGCCAGCAGCTCGGACACTGAAGCTTTCTTT
CASSSDTEAFF
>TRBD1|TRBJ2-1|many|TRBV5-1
TGCGCCAGCAGTTATAACCAGGGGGCCTCCTACAATGAGCAGTTCTTC
CASSYNQGASYNEQFF
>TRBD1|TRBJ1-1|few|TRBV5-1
TGCGCCAGCAGCTTGGCCTCGGGACAGGGGAACACTGAAGCTTTCTTT
CASSLASGQGNTEAFF
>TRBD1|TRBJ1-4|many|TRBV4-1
TGCGCCAGCAGCCTCAATGGACAGGGGTGGAATGAAAAACTGTTTTTT
CASSLNGQGWNEKLFF
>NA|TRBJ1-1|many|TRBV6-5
TGTGCCAGCAGAAAGAACACTGAAGCTTTCTTT
CASRKNTEAFF
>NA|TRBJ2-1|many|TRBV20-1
TGCAGTGCTAGCGGAAGGGGTGAGCAGTTCTTC
CSASGRGEQFF
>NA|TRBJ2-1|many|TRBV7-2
TGTGCCAGCAGCCCGCCCGCCAATGAGCAGTTCTTC
CASSPPANEQFF
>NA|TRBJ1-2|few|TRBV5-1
TGCGCCAGCAGCTTGGAGACAGTAGATCTTGGCTACACCTTC
CASSLETVDLGYTF
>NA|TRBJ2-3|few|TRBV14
TGTGCCAGCAGCCAAGAGGGGACCCAGCAGTATTTT
CASSQEGTQQYF
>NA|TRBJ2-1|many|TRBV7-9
TGTGCCAGCACTGAGGGGGGGGGCTCCTACAATGAGCAGTTCTTC
CASTEGGGSYNEQFF
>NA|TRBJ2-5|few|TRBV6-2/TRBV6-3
TGTGCCAGCAGTTATGCGGGCAGCAAAGAGACCCAGTACTTC
CASSYAGSKETQYF
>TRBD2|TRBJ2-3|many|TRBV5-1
TGCGCCAGCAGCGAGGGACTAGCGGGGTTAGATACGCAGTATTTT
CASSEGLAGLDTQYF
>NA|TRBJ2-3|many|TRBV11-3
TGTGCCAGCAGCTTACGGGACCCAGATACGCAGTATTTT
CASSLRDPDTQYF
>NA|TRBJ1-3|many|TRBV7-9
TGTGCCAGCAGCTCCACCGGAAACACCATATATTTT
CASSSTGNTIYF
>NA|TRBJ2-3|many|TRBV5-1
TGCGCCAGCAGCCTCCGCCACGGGGGTAGCACAGATACGCAGTATTTT
CASSLRHGGSTDTQYF
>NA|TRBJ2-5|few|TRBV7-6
TGTGCCAGCAGCTTAAAGCTCAGGCAAGAGACCCAGTACTTC
CASSLKLRQETQYF
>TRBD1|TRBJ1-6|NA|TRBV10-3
TGTGCCATCAGTAGCGGGACAGGCCTCTATAATTCACCCCTCCACTTT
CAISSGTGLYNSPLHF
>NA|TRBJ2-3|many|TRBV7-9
TGTGCCAGCAGCACCACAGGGAACTGGGATACGCAGTATTTT
CASSTTGNWDTQYF
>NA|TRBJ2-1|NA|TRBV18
TGTGCCAGCTCACCGGGAGAAACCTACAATGAGCAGTTCTTC
CASSPGETYNEQFF
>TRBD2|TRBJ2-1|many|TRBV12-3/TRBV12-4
TGTGCCAGCAGTTTAGCGGGGGGGAACAATGAGCAGTTCTTC
CASSLAGGNNEQFF
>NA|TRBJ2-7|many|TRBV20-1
TGCAGTGCTAGCGACAGGTTACTCTCCTACGAGCAGTACTTC
CSASDRLLSYEQYF
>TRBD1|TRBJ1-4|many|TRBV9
TGTGCCAGCAGCGGGACAGGGTCTACTAATGAAAAACTGTTTTTT
CASSGTGSTNEKLFF
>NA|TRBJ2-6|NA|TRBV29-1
TGCAGCGTTACCTGGGACGGCTCCAACGTCCTGACTTTC
CSVTWDGSNVLTF
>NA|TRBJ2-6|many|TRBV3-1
TGTGCCAGCAGCCAAGGAACTGGCTCTGGGGCCAACGTCCTGACTTTC
CASSQGTGSGANVLTF
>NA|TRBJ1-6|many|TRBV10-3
TGTGCCATCAGTGAACGGCGGGACATGAATTCACCCCTCCACTTT
CAISERRDMNSPLHF
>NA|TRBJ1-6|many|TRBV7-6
TGTGCCAGCAGCTTAGAAGGGAGCAATTCACCCCTCCACTTT
CASSLEGSNSPLHF
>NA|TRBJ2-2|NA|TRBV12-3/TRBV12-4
TGTGCCAGCACCTTAAGGACCGGGGAGCTGTTTTTT
CASTLRTGELFF
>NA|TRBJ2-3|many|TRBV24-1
TGTGCCACCAGTGATCCGGGACTCTCCACAGATACGCAGTATTTT
CATSDPGLSTDTQYF
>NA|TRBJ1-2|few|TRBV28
TGTGCCAGCAGCCCAGTCTCCGGGACACCGGCGGATGGCTACACCTTC
CASSPVSGTPADGYTF
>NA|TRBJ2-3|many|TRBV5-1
TGCGCCAGCAGCGCTGGTTCCTTAGGGGCAGATACGCAGTATTTT
CASSAGSLGADTQYF
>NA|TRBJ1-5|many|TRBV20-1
TGCAGTGCTCAGACGGGACGGAGCGGGCAGCCCCAGCATTTT
CSAQTGRSGQPQHF
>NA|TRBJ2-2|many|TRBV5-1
TGCGCCAGCAGCTTGGCGGTGGGGCCCACCGGGGAGCTGTTTTTT
CASSLAVGPTGELFF
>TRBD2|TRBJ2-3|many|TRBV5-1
TGCGCCAGCAGCTTGGTAGCGGGGGGGAATACGCAGTATTTT
CASSLVAGGNTQYF
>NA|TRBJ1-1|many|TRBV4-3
TGCGCCAGCAGCCCGTCGAGGTGGACTGAAGCTTTCTTT
CASSPSRWTEAFF
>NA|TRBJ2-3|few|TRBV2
TGTGCCAGCAGTGATGAGAATCCTAACAGCACAGATACGCAGTATTTT
CASSDENPNSTDTQYF
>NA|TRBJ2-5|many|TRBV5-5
TGTGCCAGCAGCTCCCGACGATCTATACAAGAGACCCAGTACTTC
CASSSRRSIQETQYF
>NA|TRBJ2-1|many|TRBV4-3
TGCGCCAGCAGCCAAGAGGACGGAAATGAGCAGTTCTTC
CASSQEDGNEQFF
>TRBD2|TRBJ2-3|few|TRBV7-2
TGTGCCAGCAGCTTAGTAGCGGGTACGCAGTATTTT
CASSLVAGTQYF
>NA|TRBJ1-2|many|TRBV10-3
TGTGCCATCAATAGCGACTATGGCTACACCTTC
CAINSDYGYTF
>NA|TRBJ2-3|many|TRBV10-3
TGTGCCATCAGTGGCCAGGGAGTCACAGATACGCAGTATTTT
CAISGQGVTDTQYF
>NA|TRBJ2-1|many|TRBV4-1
TGCGCCAGCAGCCAAGTAGACATGGGTTTCTCCTACAATGAGCAGTTCTTC
CASSQVDMGFSYNEQFF
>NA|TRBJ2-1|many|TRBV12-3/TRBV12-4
TGTGCCAGCAGCCACCTCTCGGTCGGGGGCCGGGGTGAGCAGTTCTTC
CASSHLSVGGRGEQFF
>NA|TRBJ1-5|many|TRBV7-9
TGTGCCAGCAGCATTAATGGGTTTCAGCCCCAGCATTTT
CASSINGFQPQHF
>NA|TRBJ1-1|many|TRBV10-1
TGCGCCAGCAGTGAGGGCAGGGAGGCTGAAGCTTTCTTT
CASSEGREAEAFF
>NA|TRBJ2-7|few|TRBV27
TGTGCCAGCAGTTTGGTCTCAGCTTCCTACGAGCAGTACTTC
CASSLVSASYEQYF
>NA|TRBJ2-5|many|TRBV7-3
TGTGCCAGCAGCCAAGGTGTATTGGAGACCCAGTACTTC
CASSQGVLETQYF
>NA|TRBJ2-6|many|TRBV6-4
TGTGCCAGCAGTGAGACAGCCCCCTCTGGGGCCAACGTCCTGACTTTC
CASSETAPSGANVLTF
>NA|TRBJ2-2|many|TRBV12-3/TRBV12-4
TGTGCCAGCAGCCCAGCGGGACAGACCGGGGAGCTGTTTTTT
CASSPAGQTGELFF
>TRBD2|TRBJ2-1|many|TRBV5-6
TGTGCCAGCAGCTTAAAGCGGGGTTATTTCTACAATGAGCAGTTCTTC
CASSLKRGYFYNEQFF
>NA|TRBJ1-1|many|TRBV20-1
TGCAGTGTGGCAGGATCTATGAACACTGAAGCTTTCTTT
CSVAGSMNTEAFF
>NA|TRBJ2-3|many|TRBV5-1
TGCGCCAGCAGCTTGGCGGCTTATCCCACAGATACGCAGTATTTT
CASSLAAYPTDTQYF